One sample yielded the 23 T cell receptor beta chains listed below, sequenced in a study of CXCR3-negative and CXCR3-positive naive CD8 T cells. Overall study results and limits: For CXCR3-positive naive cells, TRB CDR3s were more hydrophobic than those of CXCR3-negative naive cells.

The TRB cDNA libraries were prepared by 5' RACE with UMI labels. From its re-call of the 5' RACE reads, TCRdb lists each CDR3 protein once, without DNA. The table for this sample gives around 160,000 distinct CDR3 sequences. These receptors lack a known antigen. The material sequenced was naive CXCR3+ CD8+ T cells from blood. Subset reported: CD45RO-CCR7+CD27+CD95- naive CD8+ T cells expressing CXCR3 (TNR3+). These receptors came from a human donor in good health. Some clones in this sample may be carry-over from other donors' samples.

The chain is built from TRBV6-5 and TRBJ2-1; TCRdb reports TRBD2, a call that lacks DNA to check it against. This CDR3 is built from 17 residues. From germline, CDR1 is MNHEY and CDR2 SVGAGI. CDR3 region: CASSWGTSGSSYNEQFF.

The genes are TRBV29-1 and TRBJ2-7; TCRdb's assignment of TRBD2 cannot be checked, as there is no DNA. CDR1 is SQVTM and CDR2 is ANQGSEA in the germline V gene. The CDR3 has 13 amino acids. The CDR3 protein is CSVVEGSSYEQYF.

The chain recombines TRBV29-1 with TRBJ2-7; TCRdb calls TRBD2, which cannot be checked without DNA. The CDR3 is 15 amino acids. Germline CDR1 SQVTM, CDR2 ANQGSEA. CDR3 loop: CSVELAGQSSYDQYF.

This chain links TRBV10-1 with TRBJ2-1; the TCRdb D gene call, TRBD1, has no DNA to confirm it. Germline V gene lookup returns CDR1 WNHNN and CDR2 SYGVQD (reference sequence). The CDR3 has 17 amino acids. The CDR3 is CASSELRNRGPYNEQFF.

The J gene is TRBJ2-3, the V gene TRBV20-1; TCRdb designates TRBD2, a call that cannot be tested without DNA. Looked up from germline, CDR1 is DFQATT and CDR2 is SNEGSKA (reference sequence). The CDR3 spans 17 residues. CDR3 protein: CSACTRPGLECADTQYF.

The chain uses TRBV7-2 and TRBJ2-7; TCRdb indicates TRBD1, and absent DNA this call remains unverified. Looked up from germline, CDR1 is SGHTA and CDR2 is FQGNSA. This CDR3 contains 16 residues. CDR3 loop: CASSFYHLTDTYEQYF.

The CDR3 reads CASSLTLYDGYTF. V gene TRBV7-6 combines with J gene TRBJ1-2. This CDR3 is 13 amino acids long. CDR1 is SGHVS and CDR2 is FNYEAQ in the germline V gene. Drawing the rest from reference TRBV7-6 and TRBJ1-2, the complete variable domain is GAGVSQSPRYKVTKRGQDVALRCDPISGHVSLYWYRQALGQGPEFLTYFNYEAQQDKSGLPNDRFSAERPEGSISTLTIQRTEQRDSAMYRCASSLTLYDGYTFGSGTRLTVV.

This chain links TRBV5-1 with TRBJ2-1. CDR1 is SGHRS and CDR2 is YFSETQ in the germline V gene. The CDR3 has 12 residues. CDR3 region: CASSLLGYEQFF. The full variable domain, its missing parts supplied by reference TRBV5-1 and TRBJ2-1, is KAGVTQTPRYLIKTRGQQVTLSCSPISGHRSVSWYQQTPGQGLQFLFEYFSETQRNKGNFPGRFSGRQFSNSRSEMNVSTLELGDSALYLCASSLLGYEQFFGPGTRLTVL.

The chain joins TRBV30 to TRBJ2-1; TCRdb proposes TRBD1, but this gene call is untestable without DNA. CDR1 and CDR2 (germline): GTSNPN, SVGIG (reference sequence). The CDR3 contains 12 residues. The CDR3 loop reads CAWGQGRDEQFF.

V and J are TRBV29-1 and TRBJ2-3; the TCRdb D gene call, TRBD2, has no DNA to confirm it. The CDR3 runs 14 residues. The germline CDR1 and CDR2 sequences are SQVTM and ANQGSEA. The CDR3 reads CSVQRAGEADTQYF.

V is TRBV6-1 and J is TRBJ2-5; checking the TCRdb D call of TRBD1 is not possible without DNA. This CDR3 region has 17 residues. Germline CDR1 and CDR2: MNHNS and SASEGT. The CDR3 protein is CASSEAAGEAVFETQYF.

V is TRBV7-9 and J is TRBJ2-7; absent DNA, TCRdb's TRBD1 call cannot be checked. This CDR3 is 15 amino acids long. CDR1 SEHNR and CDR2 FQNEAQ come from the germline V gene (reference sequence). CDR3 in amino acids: CASSHREADTYEQYF.

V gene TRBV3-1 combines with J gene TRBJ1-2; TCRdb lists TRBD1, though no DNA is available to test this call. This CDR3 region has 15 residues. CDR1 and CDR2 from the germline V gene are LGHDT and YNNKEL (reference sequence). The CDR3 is CASSQAGTGRFGYTF.

CDR3 sequence reads: CASSLSGTSFSEQFF. This sequence joins TRBV7-3 and TRBJ2-1; TCRdb selects TRBD2, and the lack of DNA leaves this call unchecked. The CDR3 has 15 residues. Per the germline V gene, CDR1 is SGHTA and CDR2 is FQGTGA.

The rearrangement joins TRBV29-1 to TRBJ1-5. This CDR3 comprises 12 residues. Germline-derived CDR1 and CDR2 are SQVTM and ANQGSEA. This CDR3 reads CSVEENGQPQHF.

The CDR3 sequence is CSARDSAQETQYF. The chain couples TRBV20-1 to TRBJ2-5. The CDR3 consists of 13 residues. Germline V gene lookup returns CDR1 DFQATT and CDR2 SNEGSKA (reference sequence).

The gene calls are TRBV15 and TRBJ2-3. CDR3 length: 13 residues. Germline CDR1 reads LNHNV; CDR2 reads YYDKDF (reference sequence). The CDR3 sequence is CATSRGPTDTQYF.

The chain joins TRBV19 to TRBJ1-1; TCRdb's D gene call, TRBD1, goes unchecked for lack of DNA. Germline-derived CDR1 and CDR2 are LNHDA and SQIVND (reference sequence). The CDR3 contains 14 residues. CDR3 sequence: CASSSPGTGSEAFF.

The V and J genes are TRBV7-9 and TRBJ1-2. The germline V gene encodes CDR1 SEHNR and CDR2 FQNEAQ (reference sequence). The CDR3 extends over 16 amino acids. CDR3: CASSLDLDGTLYGYTF.

The CDR3 sequence is CASSLTGFSEAFF. The chain combines TRBV5-1 with TRBJ1-1; TCRdb reports TRBD1, a call that lacks DNA to check it against. This CDR3 contains 13 residues. Germline CDR1 SGHRS, CDR2 YFSETQ.

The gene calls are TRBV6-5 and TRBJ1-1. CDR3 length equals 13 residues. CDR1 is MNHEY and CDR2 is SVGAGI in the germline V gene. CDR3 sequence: CASSGSKNTEAFF.

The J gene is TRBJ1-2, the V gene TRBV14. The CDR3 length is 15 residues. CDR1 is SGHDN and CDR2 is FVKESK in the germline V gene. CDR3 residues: CASSQVSGYGYGYTF.

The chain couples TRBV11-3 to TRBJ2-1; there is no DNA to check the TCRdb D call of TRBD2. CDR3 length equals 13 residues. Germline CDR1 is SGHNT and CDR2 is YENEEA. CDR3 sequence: CASALAGAGEQFF.